The 4 T cell receptor beta chains listed next were all sequenced from one sample in a study of regulatory T cells in long-lasting Graves disease (dated by TCRdb to 2020 to 2022). Receptor amplification or capture employed multiplex PCR. This sample was sequenced with an Illumina HiSeq 4000. TCR beta libraries were built with iRepertoire HTBI primers and Arm-PCR amplification of CDR3 regions. TCRdb trimmed public reads at Q25 via fastp, called clones via MiXCR and kept in-frame beta chains. Each CDR3 protein gets just one entry, which takes the most common genes and DNA from the rows behind it. The sample records 450,000 or so distinct CDR3 sequences, approximately 23% of which are singletons. The ten largest clones represent around 13% of the sample. The meaning of the sample's time point label: persistent/refractory GD, antithyroid drugs over 5 years with positive TRAb. RNA was extracted from PBMCs in TRIzol for both TCR sequencing and RNA sequencing.

The sequencing used peripheral blood mononuclear cells (PBMCs), collected when the disease was refractory, from a patient treated with antithyroid drugs. The receptors here all came from a female donor with Graves disease.

In this sample, this clonotype turned up many times. The CDR3 sequence: CASSLDRGGLEQYF. The CDR3 DNA reads as TGTGCCAGCAGTTTGGACAGGGGAGGGCTCGAGCAGTACTTC. The rearrangement links TRBV28 to TRBJ2-7; 9 positions agree with TRBD1. Germline CDR1 MDHEN, CDR2 SYDVKM. V lost 3 bases to trimming and J lost 6 bases; unmatched junction nucleotides: 6. The CDR3 totals 14 residues.

This clonotype was picked up many times. The chain combines TRBV6-5 with TRBJ2-7; D may correspond to TRBD1 or TRBD2 (5 bases each). V lost 2 bases, J lost 3 bases, and 8 bases lay in between. The CDR3 has 13 residues. CDR1 MNHEY and CDR2 SVGAGI come from the germline V gene. The CDR3, as DNA: TGTGCCAGCAGTTACAGGGGACGCTACGAGCAGTACTTC. Translated, it gives CASSYRGRYEQYF.

This clonotype was found once. With a much larger clone just one base away, this may be a read error. This CDR3 reads CAGSLGTGGRNTEAFF. The CDR3 DNA sequence: TGTGCCGGCAGCTTGGGGACAGGGGGTAGGAACACTGAAGCTTTCTTT. The V and J genes are TRBV7-2 and TRBJ1-1; 11 bases are shared with TRBD1. CDR1 and CDR2 from the germline V gene are SGHTA and FQGNSA. CDR3 length: 16 amino acids.

This clonotype was observed many times. The chain combines TRBV13 with TRBJ2-5; TRBD1 might be the D (6 bases). Germline V gene sequence: CDR1 PRHDT, CDR2 FYEKMQ (reference sequence). V was trimmed by 10 bases and J by 1 base, leaving 10 bases between them. The CDR3 has 12 residues. The CDR3 DNA reads as TGTGCCACAGGGGACATCCAAGAGACCCAGTACTTC. It is translated as CATGDIQETQYF.